Sequencing of this T cell receptor gamma chain was carried out in a study of intestinal T cells in coeliac disease (TCRdb year 2020). For the study in its entirety: Coeliac patients were found to be much younger than controls, with mean ages of around 16.0 versus 57 years recorded in the TRG cohort. Duodenal biopsies from about 35 coeliac disease patients and under 25 non-coeliac controls were included in a second, larger TCR-gamma (TRG) cohort. The TCR-delta (TRD) cohort included duodenal biopsies from some eleven coeliac disease patients and some eleven non-coeliac controls. What the research found in general, with its limitations: In training, clustering based on TRD kmers put every one of the 22 biopsies in the right class, and the leave-one-out accuracy was reported as 91%. TRG clustering correctly classified most of the 54 biopsies (about 94%), with a reported leave-one-out accuracy of around 90%. Repeated CDR3 amino acid sequences could not be distinguished from PCR duplicates in the analysis. Coeliac and control groups differed significantly in age, although an age-split analysis did not yield significant classification. FFPE-derived DNA was found to be relatively degraded, and loss of a proportion of TCR sequences in each sample was likely caused by this degradation.

Here V drops 10 bases and J drops 0 bases, and the junction holds 14 bases not matched to any gene. The germline V gene yields EGSNGY for CDR1 and YDSYNSKV for CDR2. Measured from the cysteine to the phenylalanine, the CDR3 is 16 residues long. Left in the record is the CDR3 DNA by itself, 48 bases read in frame from the first base. Only a few counts were recorded for this clone. This clone's antigen is unknown. No base quality information exists; no much larger clone differs at one position. For each case, genomic DNA was isolated from ten 5-um FFPE scrolls with the QIAamp DNA FFPE tissue kit. Classification of coeliac disease based on the TCR repertoire was tested using fully anonymised formalin-fixed paraffin-embedded duodenal biopsies that were surplus to diagnostic needs. The controls had no clinical or histological suspicion of coeliac disease and had upper endoscopy for reflux, dyspepsia or gastritis.

The library came from multiplex PCR. The instrument was an Ion Torrent PGM. The LymphoTrack kit, which has primers carrying Illumina adapters, was used to amplify TRG repertoires from around 200 ng of biopsy DNA. TRG amplicons were purified using AMPure XP beads, were quantified on a 2100 Bioanalyzer, and were pooled equimolarly. Sequencing of TRG libraries was performed on an Ion PGM instrument. In the source study's methods: Using FastX, any read was removed if more than 10% of its nucleotides had quality scores below the third quartile calculated per patient. Reads were aligned with IMGT/HighV-QUEST to assign V, D and J genes, identify CDR3 regions and assess functionality. Sequences were converted to amino acids, and every sequence predicted to be non-functional was removed. CDR3s were split into kmers with and without positional annotation, PCA was performed on kmer frequencies, and samples were clustered using all 1023 combinations of PCs 1-10. Classification was validated by leave-one-out cross-validation, re-optimising parameters on the remaining samples each time. Shannon diversity was calculated using the vegan R package from repeated random subsamples equal to the lowest read count. After TCRdb called clones again from the public reads with CATT, rows with identical DNA were merged. The V and J calls were not made by the authors but by TCRdb's processing. This sample gives 250 or so gamma-chain clones in total; around 50% of them show up just once. Roughly 44% of the sample rests with the top ten.

The rearranged chain carries TRGV2 and TRGJP2. Sequencing was carried out using a duodenal biopsy. This sequence was found in a human donor who served as a control with a normal duodenal biopsy, not a healthy volunteer. The DNA reads TGTGCCACTGGGACGGCCCCCTATAGTAGTGATTGGATCAAGACGTTT. The resulting protein is CATGTAPYSSDWIKTF.